This T cell receptor (beta chain) was documented in a study of Graves' ophthalmopathy and Graves' hyperthyroidism. Scientists amplified the TCR beta CDR3 regions from RNA transcripts. In the first round, RT-PCR was carried out with HTBI primers, and a multiplex PCR formed the second round. MiXCR, run by TCRdb on the multiplex PCR reads, gives a single entry per CDR3 protein. The table has about 740,000 distinct CDR3 sequences, approximately 40% seen once. The CDR3 runs 14 residues. The V gene lost 5 bases and the J gene lost 6 bases, with 17 bases spanning the gap. For this clonotype: What it binds is unknown.

Whole-study findings and limits: In blood, most expanded thyroid clonotypes above 0.001 frequency were also detected. Ophthalmopathy progression was predicted by the model at 70.59% sensitivity and 72.22% specificity.

The sequencing input was peripheral blood. The V call is TRBV12-3 or TRBV12-4, the J call TRBJ2-7; D not certain. The origin of this receptor is an adult man with Graves' ophthalmopathy. As DNA, the CDR3 is TGTGCCAGCAGTGATCCCATGACACCTTCCGAGCAGTACTTC. Its protein is CASSDPMTPSEQYF.